This TCR beta chain appears in the sequencing data of a study of blood T cell repertoires in COVID-19. Study-wide context: T cells, B-cell-depleted T cells, or PBMCs supplied cDNA or gDNA.

In the original workflow: Estimation of nucleated cell counts relied on the amplification of reference gene primers. The table came from immunoSEQ multiplex PCR; TCRdb's copy has only in-frame clones and leaves some out. The V and J calls and clone size were taken over from that table, and D and trimming were inferred from the DNA. The sample comprises approximately 150,000 clones, roughly 89% of which are singletons, and 0.75% to 0.95% rests with the top ten. The CDR3 sequence is 17 residues long. The germline V gene has CDR1 SNHLY and CDR2 FYNNEI. J lost 0 bases, V lost 6 bases, and 9 bases had no gene match. This clone was found once.

The sequencing input was peripheral blood. The TCR sequence derives from a woman in her forties or fifties with acute or convalescent COVID-19. The genes are TRBV2 and TRBJ2-3, with TRBD2 identical over 10 bases. The CDR3 sequence: CASRDPGLAQSTDTQYF. The CDR3 DNA follows: TGTGCCAGCAGGGATCCGGGACTAGCGCAAAGCACAGATACGCAGTATTTT. Using reference TRBV2 and TRBJ2-3 for the parts outside the CDR3, the full variable domain is EPEVTQTPSHQVTQMGQEVILRCVPISNHLYFYWYRQILGQKVEFLVSFYNNEISEKSEIFDDQFSVERPDGSNFTLKIRSTKLEDSAMYFCASRDPGLAQSTDTQYFGPGTRLTVL.